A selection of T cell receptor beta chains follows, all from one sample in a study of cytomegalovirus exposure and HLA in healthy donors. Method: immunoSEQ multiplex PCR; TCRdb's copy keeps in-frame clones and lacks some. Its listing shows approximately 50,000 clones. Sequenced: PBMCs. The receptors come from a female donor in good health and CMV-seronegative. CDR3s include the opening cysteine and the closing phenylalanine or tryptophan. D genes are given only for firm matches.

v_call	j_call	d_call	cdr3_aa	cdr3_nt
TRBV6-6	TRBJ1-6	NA	CASTERTPVNSPLHF	TGTGCCAGCACCGAGAGAACTCCCGTAAACTCACCCCTCCACTTT
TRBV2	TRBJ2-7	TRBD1	CASSEEGTGGDEQYF	TGTGCCAGCAGTGAAGAAGGGACAGGGGGCGACGAGCAGTACTTC
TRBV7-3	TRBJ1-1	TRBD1	CASSSTGATEAFF	TGTGCCAGCAGCTCCACAGGGGCCACTGAAGCTTTCTTT
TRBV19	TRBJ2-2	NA	CASRTLLGDHTGELFF	TGTGCCAGTAGAACCCTTCTAGGTGATCACACCGGGGAGCTGTTTTTT
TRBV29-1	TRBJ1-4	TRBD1	CSAGTGKGEKLFF	TGCAGCGCTGGGACAGGGAAAGGCGAAAAACTGTTTTTT
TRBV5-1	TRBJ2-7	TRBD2	CASRGLAGRLPYEQYF	TGCGCCAGCAGGGGACTAGCGGGACGCCTACCCTACGAGCAGTACTTC
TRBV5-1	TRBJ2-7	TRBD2	CASSLAGVYEQYF	TGCGCCAGCAGCCTAGCGGGAGTCTACGAGCAGTACTTC
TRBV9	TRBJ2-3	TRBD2	CASSATGTSSPDTQYF	TGTGCCAGCAGCGCCACTGGGACTAGCTCTCCAGATACGCAGTATTTT
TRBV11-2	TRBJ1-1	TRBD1	CASSLGGTVRGEAFF	TGTGCCAGCAGCTTAGGGGGGACAGTTCGAGGTGAAGCTTTCTTT
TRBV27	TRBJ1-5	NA	CASSSYGGMSNQPQHF	TGTGCCAGCAGTTCATACGGTGGTATGAGCAATCAGCCCCAGCATTTT
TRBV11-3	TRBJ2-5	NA	CASSLGGTAQETQYF	TGTGCCAGCAGCTTAGGCGGGACTGCACAAGAGACCCAGTACTTC
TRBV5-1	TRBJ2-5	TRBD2	CASSLGLAGGPYQETQYF	TGCGCCAGCAGCCTAGGACTAGCGGGGGGGCCGTACCAAGAGACCCAGTACTTC
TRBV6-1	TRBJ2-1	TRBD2	CASSAYSGASYNEQFF	TGTGCCAGCAGTGCCTATAGCGGGGCCTCCTACAATGAGCAGTTCTTC
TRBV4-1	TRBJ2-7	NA	CASSQANYFRYEQYF	TGCGCCAGCAGCCAAGCTAACTATTTCCGCTACGAGCAGTACTTC
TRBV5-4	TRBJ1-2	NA	CASSLEVRALKYGYTF	TGTGCCAGCAGCTTGGAGGTCAGGGCCCTAAAATATGGCTACACCTTC
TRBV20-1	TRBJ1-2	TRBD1	CSASTGGGYTF	TGCAGTGCTTCCACAGGGGGGGGCTACACCTTC
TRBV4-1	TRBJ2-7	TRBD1	CASSQGGDRGTYEQYF	TGCGCCAGCAGCCAAGGGGGAGACAGGGGTACTTACGAGCAGTACTTC
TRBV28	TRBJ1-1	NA	CASSSWTANTEAFF	TGTGCCAGCAGCTCCTGGACAGCGAACACTGAAGCTTTCTTT
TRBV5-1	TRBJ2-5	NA	CASSYLTGQETQYF	TGCGCCAGCAGCTACCTGACAGGCCAAGAGACCCAGTACTTC
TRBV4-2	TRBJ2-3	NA	CASSQEGNSGADTQYF	TGTGCCAGCAGCCAAGAGGGAAATAGCGGCGCAGATACGCAGTATTTT
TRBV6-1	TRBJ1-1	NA	CASRRNTEAFF	TGTGCCAGCAGGCGGAACACTGAAGCTTTCTTT
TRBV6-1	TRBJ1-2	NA	CASSPLTTGGYGYTF	TGTGCCAGCAGTCCGCTTACGACAGGCGGGTATGGCTACACCTTC
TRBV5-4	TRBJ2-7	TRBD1	CASSVAGGTANYEQYF	TGTGCCAGCAGCGTCGCAGGGGGTACGGCCAATTACGAGCAGTACTTC
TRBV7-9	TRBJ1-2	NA	CASSPQATF	TGTGCCAGCAGCCCCCAGGCCACCTTC
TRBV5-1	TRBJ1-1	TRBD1	CASSGQGALTEAFF	TGCGCCAGCAGCGGGCAGGGGGCGCTTACTGAAGCTTTCTTT
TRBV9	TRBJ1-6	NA	CASSGASLHF	TGTGCCAGCAGCGGCGCGTCCCTACACTTT
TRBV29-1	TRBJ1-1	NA	CSVLPGVNTEAFF	TGCAGCGTCTTACCGGGTGTCAACACTGAAGCTTTCTTT
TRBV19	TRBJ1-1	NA	CASSRTHGAEAFF	TGTGCCAGTAGTAGGACTCACGGGGCTGAAGCTTTCTTT
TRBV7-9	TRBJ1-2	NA	CASSADGVYGYTF	TGTGCCAGCAGCGCAGACGGGGTCTATGGCTACACCTTC
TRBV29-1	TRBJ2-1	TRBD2	CSVEGPSGRRDEQFF	TGCAGCGTTGAAGGACCTAGCGGGAGGAGGGATGAGCAGTTCTTC
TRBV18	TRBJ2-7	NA	CASSPSGRGSYEQYF	TGTGCCAGCTCCCCTAGCGGCAGGGGATCCTACGAGCAGTACTTC
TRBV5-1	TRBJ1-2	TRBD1	CASSLAFTGQGVGYTF	TGCGCCAGCAGCTTGGCTTTTACGGGACAGGGAGTTGGCTACACCTTC
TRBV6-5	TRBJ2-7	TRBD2	CASRNGTSGPYEQYF	TGTGCCAGCAGAAACGGGACTAGCGGTCCCTACGAGCAGTACTTC
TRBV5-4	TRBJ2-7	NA	CASSPGQGLAYEQYF	TGTGCCAGCAGCCCAGGGCAGGGCCTGGCCTACGAGCAGTACTTC
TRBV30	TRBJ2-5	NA	CAWSVLSETQYF	TGTGCCTGGAGTGTACTGAGTGAGACCCAGTACTTC
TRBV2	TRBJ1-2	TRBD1	CASSEVRTGTRYGYTF	TGTGCCAGCAGTGAAGTTCGGACAGGGACTCGCTATGGCTACACCTTC
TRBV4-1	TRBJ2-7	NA	CASSSEPGPAEYF	TGCGCCAGCAGCTCAGAGCCGGGTCCTGCCGAGTACTTC
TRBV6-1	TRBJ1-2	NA	CASRLRGEWNYGYTF	TGTGCCAGCAGGTTACGGGGGGAATGGAACTATGGCTACACCTTC
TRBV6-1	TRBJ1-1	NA	CASRLTGPGTEAFF	TGTGCCAGCAGGTTAACAGGGCCGGGCACTGAAGCTTTCTTT
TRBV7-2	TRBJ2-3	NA	CASSLYGGTDTQYF	TGTGCCAGCAGCTTATACGGGGGAACAGATACGCAGTATTTT
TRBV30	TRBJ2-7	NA	CAWSNRGIAYEQYF	TGTGCCTGGAGTAATCGGGGAATTGCCTACGAGCAGTACTTC
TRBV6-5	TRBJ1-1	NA	CASRSDSMNTEAFF	TGTGCCAGCAGGTCGGACAGCATGAACACTGAAGCTTTCTTT
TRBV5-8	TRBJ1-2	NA	CASSLERRDTF	TGTGCCAGCAGCTTGGAGCGCCGAGACACCTTC
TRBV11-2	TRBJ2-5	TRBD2	CASSPRTSAGETQYF	TGTGCCAGCAGCCCCCGGACTAGCGCGGGAGAGACCCAGTACTTC
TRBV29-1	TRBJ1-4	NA	CSGLGGSIGEKLFF	TGCAGCGGCCTCGGGGGGTCGATTGGGGAAAAACTGTTTTTT
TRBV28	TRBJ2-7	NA	CASLRGGSSYEQYF	TGTGCCAGCCTGCGAGGGGGAAGCTCCTACGAGCAGTACTTC
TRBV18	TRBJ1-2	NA	CASSRWGGQTGSGYGYTF	TGTGCCAGCTCGCGGTGGGGCGGTCAGACCGGATCGGGCTATGGCTACACCTTC
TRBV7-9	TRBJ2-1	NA	CASSSGLEQFF	TGTGCCAGCAGCTCGGGACTTGAGCAGTTCTTC
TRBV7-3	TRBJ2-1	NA	CASSLMGAYNEQFF	TGTGCCAGCAGCTTAATGGGGGCTTACAATGAGCAGTTCTTC
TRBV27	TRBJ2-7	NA	CASSIKVAGSYEQYF	TGTGCCAGCAGTATCAAGGTGGCAGGCTCCTACGAGCAGTACTTC
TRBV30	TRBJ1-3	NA	CAWSPPRGLGNTIYF	TGTGCCTGGAGTCCCCCTCGGGGACTAGGAAACACCATATATTTT
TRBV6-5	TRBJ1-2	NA	CASSYSGTANYGYTF	TGTGCCAGCAGTTACTCTGGCACAGCTAACTATGGCTACACCTTC
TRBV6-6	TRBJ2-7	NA	CASSNTNNYEQYF	TGTGCCAGCAGTAACACAAACAACTACGAGCAGTACTTC
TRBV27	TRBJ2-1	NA	CASIPGGLSSYNEQFF	TGTGCCAGCATTCCTGGCGGCCTTAGCTCCTACAATGAGCAGTTCTTC